The present T cell receptor (beta chain) was sequenced within a study of control samples from healthy donors and cancer patients. In the case of this clone: Other nucleotide sequences from this sample produce the same CDR3.

Germline loops: CDR1 SGHTA, CDR2 FQGNSA. The CDR3 has 14 residues. Trimming shortened V by 0 bases and J by 5 bases, and 7 bases separated the two germline ends. Repertoires were generated with immunoSEQ multiplex PCR, while TCRdb's copy carries only in-frame clones and drops some. The table lists about 190,000 clones. J is TRBJ1-4 and V is TRBV7-2; D is uncertain. The specimen was blood. This receptor was obtained from a young woman in good health. The CDR3 sequence is CASSLAGSNEKLFF. DNA of the CDR3: TGTGCCAGCAGCTTAGCGGGCTCAAATGAAAAACTGTTTTTT.